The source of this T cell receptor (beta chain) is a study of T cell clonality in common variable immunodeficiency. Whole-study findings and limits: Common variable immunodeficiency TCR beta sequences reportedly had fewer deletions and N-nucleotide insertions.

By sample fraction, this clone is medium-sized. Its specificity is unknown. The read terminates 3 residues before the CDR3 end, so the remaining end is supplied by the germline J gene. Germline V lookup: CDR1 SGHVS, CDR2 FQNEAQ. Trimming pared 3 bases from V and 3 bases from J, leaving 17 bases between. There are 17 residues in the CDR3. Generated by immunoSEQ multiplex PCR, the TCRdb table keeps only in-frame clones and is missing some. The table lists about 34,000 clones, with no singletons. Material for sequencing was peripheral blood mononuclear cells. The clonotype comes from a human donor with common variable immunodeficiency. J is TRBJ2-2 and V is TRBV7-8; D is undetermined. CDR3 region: CASSLVVLMADTGELFF. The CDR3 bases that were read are TGTGCCAGCAGCTTGGTCGTTTTGATGGCTGACACCGGGGAG.